This TCR beta chain was captured by sequencing in a study of CXCR3-negative and CXCR3-positive naive CD8 T cells. Points from the study as a whole: Sequencing showed both naive subsets with comparably high diversity, and memory CD8+ cells much lower. The study found CXCR3 expression partially decreased after cryopreservation and ran most assays on fresh PBMCs. Naive CXCR3-positive cells had TRB CDR3s more hydrophobic than those of CXCR3-negative naive cells.

On this clonotype itself: Its antigen is as yet unknown.

Carrying UMI labels, the TRB cDNA libraries were prepared through 5' RACE. No DNA is given; TCRdb re-called the 5' RACE reads and lists each CDR3 protein once. The sample has about 150,000 distinct CDR3 sequences, and its top ten clones hold nearly 0.5%. This CDR3 has 11 amino acids. Germline V CDR1 and CDR2: SQVTM, ANQGSEA. The TCR sequence derives from a human donor in good health. Some clones in this sample may be carry-over from other donors' samples. The sequencing input was naive CXCR3+ CD8+ T cells from blood. Sample subset: CD45RO-CCR7+CD27+CD95- naive CD8+ T cells expressing CXCR3 (TNR3+). The chain combines TRBV29-1 with TRBJ2-7; the TCRdb call, TRBD1, lacks DNA for checking. Here the CDR3 reads CSVLDNYEQYF.